Each of the 3 T cell receptor beta chains below was sequenced from the same sample in a study of T cell responses to AZD1222 COVID-19 vaccine. Data came from immunoSEQ multiplex PCR; TCRdb stores just in-frame clones and leaves some out. Altogether about 150,000 clones are present, roughly 90% being singletons, with the ten largest covering roughly 1.6%. Sequenced here: peripheral blood, sampled 28 days after the second AZD1222 dose. The receptors shown here come from an adult who received the AZD1222 COVID-19 vaccine.

This chain connects TRBV29-1 to TRBJ1-1, with D possibly being TRBD1 (6 bases). Germline V gene lookup returns CDR1 SQVTM and CDR2 ANQGSEA. V was shortened by 6 bases and J by 5 bases, with 19 bases between the two germline ends. This CDR3 is built from 14 residues. This CDR3 reads CSVHSSTGFTEAFF. The CDR3 DNA reads as TGCAGCGTCCATTCCTCTACAGGGTTTACTGAAGCTTTCTTT.

The chain is built from TRBV7-6 and TRBJ1-2; no reliable D call. Trimming took 2 bases from V and 0 from J, leaving 19 bases between them. There are 18 residues in the CDR3. Germline V lookup: CDR1 SGHVS, CDR2 FNYEAQ. As DNA, the CDR3 is TGTGCCAGCAGCTTATGGTCGGCAGAGAAGCCCGCTAACTATGGCTACACCTTC. It translates to CASSLWSAEKPANYGYTF.

V usage is TRBV12-3 or TRBV12-4 and J usage is TRBJ1-2; D possibly corresponds to TRBD1 (5 bases). The length of the CDR3 is 13 residues. The ends were cut back, 8 bases at V and 0 bases at J, with 10 bases in the middle. CDR3 sequence reads: CASGREPNYGYTF. CDR3 bases: TGTGCCAGCGGCAGGGAGCCTAACTATGGCTACACCTTC.